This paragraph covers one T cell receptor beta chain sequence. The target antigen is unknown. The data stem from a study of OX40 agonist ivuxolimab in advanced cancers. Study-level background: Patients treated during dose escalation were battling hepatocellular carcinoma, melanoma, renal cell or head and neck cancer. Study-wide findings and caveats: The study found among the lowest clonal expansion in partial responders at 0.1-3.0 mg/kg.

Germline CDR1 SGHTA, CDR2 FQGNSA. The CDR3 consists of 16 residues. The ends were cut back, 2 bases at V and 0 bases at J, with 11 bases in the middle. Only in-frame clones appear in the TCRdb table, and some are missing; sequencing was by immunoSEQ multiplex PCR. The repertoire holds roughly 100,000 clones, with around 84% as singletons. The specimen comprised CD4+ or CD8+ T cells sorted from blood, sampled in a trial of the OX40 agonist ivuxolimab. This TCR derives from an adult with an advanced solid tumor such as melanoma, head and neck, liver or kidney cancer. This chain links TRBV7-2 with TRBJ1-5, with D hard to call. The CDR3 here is CASSLRWGNSNQPQHF. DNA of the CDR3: TGTGCCAGCAGCTTAAGGTGGGGAAATAGCAATCAGCCCCAGCATTTT. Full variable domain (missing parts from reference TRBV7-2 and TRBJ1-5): GAGVSQSPSNKVTEKGKDVELRCDPISGHTALYWYRQSLGQGLEFLIYFQGNSAPDKSGLPSDRFSAERTGGSVSTLTIQRTQQEDSAVYLCASSLRWGNSNQPQHFGDGTRLSIL.